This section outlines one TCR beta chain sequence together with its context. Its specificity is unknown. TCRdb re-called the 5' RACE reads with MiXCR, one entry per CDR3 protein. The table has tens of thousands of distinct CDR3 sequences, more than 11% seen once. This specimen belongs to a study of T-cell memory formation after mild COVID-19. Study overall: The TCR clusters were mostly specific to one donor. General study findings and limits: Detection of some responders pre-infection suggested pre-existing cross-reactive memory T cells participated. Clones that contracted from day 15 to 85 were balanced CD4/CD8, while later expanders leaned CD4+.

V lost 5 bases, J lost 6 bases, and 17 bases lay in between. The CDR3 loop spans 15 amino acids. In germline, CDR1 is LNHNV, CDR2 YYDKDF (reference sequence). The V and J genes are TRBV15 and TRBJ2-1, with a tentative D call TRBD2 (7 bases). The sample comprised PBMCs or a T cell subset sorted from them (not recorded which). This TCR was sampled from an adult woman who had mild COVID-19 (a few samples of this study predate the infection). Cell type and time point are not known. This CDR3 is CATSAGRGPLNEQFF. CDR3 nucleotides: TGTGCCACCAGCGCAGGGCGGGGGCCGCTCAATGAGCAGTTCTTC.